This T cell receptor beta chain stems from a study of shared clonotypes between healthy human individuals. Produced via immunoSEQ multiplex PCR; TCRdb's table is partial and in-frame only. The sample includes 650,000 to 750,000 clones, less than 80% of them seen just once. Splitting of CD4+ cells produced CD45RA+ naive and CD45RA-negative memory subsets. There are 16 residues in the CDR3. The V gene lost 0 bases and the J gene lost 6 bases, with 17 bases spanning the gap. Per germline, CDR1 SGHNT and CDR2 YYREEE (reference sequence). Sequencing was carried out using memory CD4+ T cells sorted from blood. The sample's subset: CD45RA-negative fraction. The clonotype originates from a young woman in good health. The chain links TRBV5-4 to TRBJ2-3; TRBD2 might be the D (5 bases). This CDR3 is CASSLGFGHSGDTQYF. The DNA of the CDR3 is TGTGCCAGCAGCTTGGGCTTTGGCCACTCGGGGGATACGCAGTATTTT.